Sequencing of this TCR beta chain was carried out in a study of CD8+ T cells in alopecia areata. Following RNA extraction, reverse transcription yielded cDNA that acted as the sequencing template. Measured with immunoSEQ multiplex PCR; TCRdb has only the in-frame clones, and not every one. The data hold roughly 180,000 clones, with almost 65% observed a single time. The source is a human donor with alopecia areata. The specimen was CD4+ T cells sorted from blood, collected at week 0.

CDR3 loop: CCGGDLETNYGYTF. The CDR3, as DNA: TGCTGCGGGGGTGACCTAGAAACTAACTATGGCTACACCTTC. The genes are TRBV29-1 and TRBJ1-2; a weak D match, TRBD1 (5 bases). The CDR3 runs to 14 residues. Germline CDR1 is SQVTM and CDR2 is ANQGSEA.